This record looks at one TCR beta chain sequence and its context. What it binds is not known. The data were obtained in a study of T cell responses to AZD1222 COVID-19 vaccine. Study overall: Second-dose groups at about 4 or about 12 weeks were pooled.

Study-level findings and limits: Distributed over spike, vaccine-associated CD4 TCRs predominated at 160-218 and 743-854. With two AZD1222 doses given, Spike-specific TCR breadth and depth both rose. At baseline, just a handful of AZD1222 recipients tested seropositive.

Using immunoSEQ multiplex PCR, the repertoire was profiled, and TCRdb retains in-frame clones only, with some absent. In the table there are 100,000 to 150,000 clones, around 90% of which are singletons. This TCR was recovered from an adult in good health. The source material was peripheral blood, sampled on day 0 of AZD1222 vaccination.

The CDR3 region has the DNA TGCGCCAGCACCGCCGGACAGGCCGAAGGAGAGCAGTACTTC. Translation: CASTAGQAEGEQYF. The chain combines TRBV5-1 with TRBJ2-7; TRBD1 agrees at 7 bases. The CDR3 has 14 amino acids. With V trimmed by 6 bases and J by 7 bases, 13 bases remained unmatched. The germline CDR1 and CDR2 sequences are SGHRS and YFSETQ.